These 25 T cell receptor beta chains originate from one sample sequenced in a study of cytomegalovirus exposure and HLA in healthy donors. The table came from immunoSEQ multiplex PCR; TCRdb's copy has only in-frame clones and leaves some out. The sample lists 65,000 to 95,000 clones, approximately 93% seen once, with 3% to 4.5% in the top ten. Material: PBMCs. The receptors here all came from a woman in her twenties or thirties in good health and CMV-seronegative.

This chain links TRBV21-1 with TRBJ2-7; the table's D call, TRBD2, was not checked against the DNA. TRBV21-1 has pseudogene status. This CDR3 comprises 20 residues. The CDR3 here is CASSACPGLAGGLSSYEQYF. The CDR3 DNA follows: TGTGCCAGCAGCGCTTGTCCGGGACTAGCGGGAGGGTTGAGCTCCTACGAGCAGTACTTC.

This chain joins TRBV27 and TRBJ2-7; D might be TRBD2 (6 bases). Trimming removed 3 bases at V and 6 bases at J, with 15 bases between. The CDR3 spans 14 residues. Germline V gene lookup returns CDR1 MNHEY and CDR2 SMNVEV (reference sequence). The CDR3 loop is CASSFVAEQCEQYF. Here the CDR3 DNA reads TGTGCCAGCAGTTTTGTAGCGGAGCAATGCGAGCAGTACTTC.

This clone was seen a single time. This sequence joins TRBV4-3 and TRBJ2-7; D gene unclear. V was trimmed by 0 bases and J by 5 bases, leaving 11 bases between them. The CDR3 totals 14 residues. Germline-derived CDR1 and CDR2 are LGHNA and YSLEER. The chain's CDR3 is CASSQDVGHDEQYF. Written as DNA, the CDR3 is TGCGCCAGCAGCCAAGATGTTGGGCACGACGAGCAGTACTTC.

The chain has TRBV6-5 and TRBJ1-6, with D possibly TRBD1 on 5 matching bases. From germline, CDR1 is MNHEY and CDR2 SVGAGI. This CDR3 is 14 amino acids long. V was pared by 6 bases and J by 6 bases, with 12 bases between. CDR3 residues: CASSLGGVNSPLHF. The CDR3 DNA reads as TGTGCCAGCAGCCTGGGGGGGGTTAATTCACCCCTCCACTTT.

The chain recombines TRBV6-6 with TRBJ1-1, with 10 bases matching TRBD1. Germline lookup yields CDR1 MNHNY and CDR2 SVGAGI (reference sequence). V shed 2 bases and J 10 bases; nucleotides not matched to a gene: 10. This CDR3 is built from 15 residues. This chain's CDR3 is CASSYLLDRGSVAFF. CDR3 DNA sequence: TGTGCCAGCAGTTACCTTCTGGACAGGGGGTCCGTAGCTTTCTTT.

The genes are TRBV11-2 and TRBJ1-6; D ambiguous. Germline CDR1 and CDR2: SGHAT and FQNNGV. V was clipped by 1 base and J by 10 bases, with 8 bases between them. The CDR3 extends over 13 amino acids. In DNA form, the CDR3 reads TGTGCCAGCAGCTTAGGTTTTCTCTCACCCCTCCACTTT. Protein product: CASSLGFLSPLHF.

The chain couples TRBV6-6 to TRBJ2-1, with TRBD2 identical over 9 bases. Germline V gene sequence: CDR1 MNHNY, CDR2 SVGAGI (reference sequence). The V gene end was trimmed by 6 bases and the J gene end by 7 bases; junction bases not matched to a gene: 10. The CDR3 consists of 15 residues. The CDR3 sequence is CASRPPGTSRNEQFF. The CDR3 DNA is TGTGCCAGCAGACCCCCAGGGACTAGCCGAAATGAGCAGTTCTTC.

The chain has TRBV19 and TRBJ2-1; D is possibly TRBD2 (7 bases). V was trimmed by 3 bases and J by 1 base, leaving 19 bases between them. The CDR3 is 18 amino acids. The germline V gene encodes CDR1 LNHDA and CDR2 SQIVND (reference sequence). Here the CDR3 reads CASSMRGGAMRSYNEQFF. CDR3 DNA sequence: TGTGCCAGTAGTATGAGGGGGGGGGCGATGAGGTCCTACAATGAGCAGTTCTTC.

V is TRBV19 and J is TRBJ1-3; D is uncertain. CDR1 LNHDA and CDR2 SQIVND come from the germline V gene (reference sequence). Between the trimmed V and J ends, which lost 3 bases and 4 bases, there was a span of 10 bases. This CDR3 comprises 14 residues. CDR3 amino acids: CASSMLGVGNTIYF. The CDR3 region has the DNA TGTGCCAGTAGTATGTTAGGAGTCGGAAACACCATATATTTT.

The CDR3 sequence is CASSPGSGNTGELFF. CDR3 nucleotide sequence: TGTGCCAGCAGCCCCGGATCAGGGAACACCGGGGAGCTGTTTTTT. This chain joins TRBV11-2 and TRBJ2-2; D is unresolved. Between the trimmed V and J ends, which lost 5 bases and 1 base, there was a span of 11 bases. The CDR3 contains 15 residues. Germline loops: CDR1 SGHAT, CDR2 FQNNGV. Together with reference TRBV11-2 and TRBJ2-2, the CDR3 gives the full variable domain: EAGVAQSPRYKIIEKRQSVAFWCNPISGHATLYWYQQILGQGPKLLIQFQNNGVVDDSQLPKDRFSAERLKGVDSTLKIQPAKLEDSAVYLCASSPGSGNTGELFFGEGSRLTVL.

This clone was seen just once. V and J are TRBV7-3 and TRBJ2-6; the D gene is possibly TRBD2 (6 bases). This CDR3 is built from 15 residues. V was cut by 5 bases and J by 0 bases, with 8 bases left in between. Germline V gene sequence: CDR1 SGHTA, CDR2 FQGTGA. The CDR3 coding sequence is TGTGCCAGCAGCAGGAGGGACTCTGGGGCCAACGTCCTGACTTTC. Its translation is CASSRRDSGANVLTF.

The chain is built from TRBV5-1 and TRBJ2-1; 8 nucleotides line up with TRBD2. The germline CDR1 and CDR2 sequences are SGHRS and YFSETQ. The CDR3 totals 16 residues. Trimming at V came to 3 bases and at J to 0 bases, leaving 5 bases not matched to a gene. The DNA of the CDR3 is TGCGCCAGCAGCTCGTTAGCGGGAAGCTCCTACAATGAGCAGTTCTTC. Protein sequence: CASSSLAGSSYNEQFF.

This clone has only one observation. This chain links TRBV6-5 with TRBJ1-2, with D perhaps TRBD1 (6 bases). This CDR3 has 14 amino acids. The germline V gene has CDR1 MNHEY and CDR2 SVGAGI. The CDR3, as DNA: TGTGCATCGGCCGCTCGACAGGTTAACTATGGCTACACCTTC. Protein: CASAARQVNYGYTF.

The rearrangement links TRBV7-2 to TRBJ1-1; a weak D match, TRBD1 (6 bases). This CDR3 spans 15 amino acids. Trimming shortened V by 5 bases and J by 0 bases, and 13 bases separated the two germline ends. Germline CDR1 is SGHTA and CDR2 is FQGNSA. In DNA form, the CDR3 reads TGTGCCAGCAGCCCCATGGACAGCTTGAACACTGAAGCTTTCTTT. Translation gives CASSPMDSLNTEAFF.

This clone showed up just once. The chain employs TRBV7-2 and TRBJ2-1, with D possibly TRBD2 on 5 matching bases. Germline-derived CDR1 and CDR2 are SGHTA and FQGNSA. Deletions cut 1 base from V and 3 bases from J, with 10 bases between. The CDR3 totals 15 residues. CDR3 sequence: CASSLVTTSYNEQFF. The CDR3 DNA reads TGTGCCAGCAGCTTAGTGACTACAAGCTACAATGAGCAGTTCTTC.

The rearrangement links TRBV4-1 to TRBJ2-4; possibly TRBD2 for D (7 bases). CDR1 MGHRA and CDR2 YSYEKL come from the germline V gene. The V gene lost 0 bases and the J gene lost 2 bases, with 14 bases spanning the gap. CDR3 length: 17 amino acids. The CDR3 loop is CASSQEYGGATKNIQYF. DNA for the CDR3: TGCGCCAGCAGCCAAGAGTATGGGGGGGCCACCAAAAACATTCAGTACTTC.

This sequence joins TRBV4-1 and TRBJ1-5, with D possibly TRBD1 on 5 matching bases. Germline CDR1 and CDR2: MGHRA and YSYEKL. The V end was cut by 0 bases, the J end by 5 bases, with 20 bases between. This CDR3 comprises 18 residues. The CDR3 loop is CASSQDPPPGLRYQPQHF. The CDR3, as DNA: TGCGCCAGCAGCCAAGATCCGCCGCCGGGACTGCGCTATCAGCCCCAGCATTTT.

The chain employs TRBV11-2 and TRBJ2-5; 8 bases are a match to TRBD2. Germline-derived CDR1 and CDR2 are SGHAT and FQNNGV. J gave up 2 bases and V 5 bases, and 10 bases lay outside the gene matches. CDR3 length: 16 amino acids. CDR3 sequence (DNA): TGTGCCAGCAGCCTCCGGGGAGCGGGGGTTCAAGAGACCCAGTACTTC. Amino acids: CASSLRGAGVQETQYF.

V and J are TRBV5-5 and TRBJ1-5, with a possible D match to TRBD1 (5 bases). The germline V gene encodes CDR1 SGHKS and CDR2 YYEKEE (reference sequence). V lost 4 bases, J lost 10 bases, and 27 bases lay in between. The CDR3 contains 17 residues. CDR3 bases: TGTGCCAGCAGCCAAGTGTGGGGGGAGGGCAGGGTGGATCCCCAGCATTTT. Encoded protein: CASSQVWGEGRVDPQHF. Supplemented by reference TRBV5-5 and TRBJ1-5, the full variable domain reads DAGVTQSPTHLIKTRGQQVTLRCSPISGHKSVSWYQQVLGQGPQFIFQYYEKEERGRGNFPDRFSARQFPNYSSELNVNALLLGDSALYLCASSQVWGEGRVDPQHFGDGTRLSIL.

The V gene is TRBV28, the J gene TRBJ1-1; TRBD1 might be the D (5 bases). The germline gives CDR1 MDHEN, CDR2 SYDVKM. The CDR3 spans 15 residues. Trimming removed 5 bases at V and 1 base at J, with 14 bases between. CDR3 in DNA: TGTGCCAGCAGTACCCCGGGGGAAGGGAACACTGAAGCTTTCTTT. Protein product: CASSTPGEGNTEAFF. Full variable domain (missing parts from reference TRBV28 and TRBJ1-1): DVKVTQSSRYLVKRTGEKVFLECVQDMDHENMFWYRQDPGLGLRLIYFSYDVKMKEKGDIPEGYSVSREKKERFSLILESASTNQTSMYLCASSTPGEGNTEAFFGQGTRLTVV.

This clone was seen a single time. This chain links TRBV18 with TRBJ2-7; D is possibly TRBD2 (5 bases). V was clipped by 6 bases and J by 1 base, with 19 bases between them. The CDR3 contains 16 residues. Germline V CDR1 and CDR2: KGHSH, LQKENI. CDR3 nucleotide sequence: TGTGCCAGCTCCCTATCTCGGACTGGGGAATCCTACGAGCAGTACTTC. Amino acids: CASSLSRTGESYEQYF.

The chain couples TRBV27 to TRBJ2-1, with a weak D call TRBD2 (6 bases). The CDR3 has 15 residues. The V and J ends lost 0 bases and 2 bases respectively, with 8 bases between them. Per germline, CDR1 MNHEY and CDR2 SMNVEV (reference sequence). The CDR3 sequence is CASSLSGTPYNEQFF. The DNA of the CDR3 is TGTGCCAGCAGTTTATCGGGGACTCCCTACAATGAGCAGTTCTTC.

CDR3 region: CASSPTLGQGNYGYTF. As DNA, the CDR3 is TGTGCCAGCTCACCGACCTTAGGACAGGGCAACTATGGCTACACCTTC. The chain carries TRBV18 and TRBJ1-2; 8 bases agree with TRBD1. The CDR3 sequence is 16 residues long. The J segment lost 2 bases and the V segment lost 3 bases, leaving 8 bases of the junction unmatched. Germline-derived CDR1 and CDR2 are KGHSH and LQKENI.

The chain combines TRBV5-5 with TRBJ2-7, with 8 positions matching TRBD2. J lost 2 bases, V lost 4 bases, and 11 bases had no gene match. The CDR3 loop spans 16 amino acids. Germline V gene data show CDR1 as SGHKS and CDR2 as YYEKEE (reference sequence). The CDR3 DNA reads TGTGCCAGCAGCCACAAGACTAGCGCCTCTCCCTACGAGCAGTACTTC. It is translated as CASSHKTSASPYEQYF.

This chain links TRBV6-4 with TRBJ1-1; maybe TRBD1 (5 bases). This CDR3 region has 13 residues. The ends were cut back, 6 bases at V and 2 bases at J, with 10 bases in the middle. Germline lookup yields CDR1 MRHNA and CDR2 SNTAGT. In DNA form, the CDR3 reads TGTGCCAGCAGCCCGACAGTCAACACTGAAGCTTTCTTT. It specifies CASSPTVNTEAFF.